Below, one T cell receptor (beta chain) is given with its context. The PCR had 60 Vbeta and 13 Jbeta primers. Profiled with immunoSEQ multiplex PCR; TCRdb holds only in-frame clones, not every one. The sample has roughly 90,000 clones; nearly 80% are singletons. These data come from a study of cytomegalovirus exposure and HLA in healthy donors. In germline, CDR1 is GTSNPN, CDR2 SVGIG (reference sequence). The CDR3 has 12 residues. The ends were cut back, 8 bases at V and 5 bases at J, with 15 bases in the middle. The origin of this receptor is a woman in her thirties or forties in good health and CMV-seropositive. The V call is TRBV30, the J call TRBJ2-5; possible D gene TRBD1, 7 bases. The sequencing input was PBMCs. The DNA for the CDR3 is TGTGCCGGTAAACAGGGGAGGGAGACCCAGTACTTC. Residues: CAGKQGRETQYF.